These 14 T cell receptor beta chains were sequenced from one sample in a study of T cell responses to AZD1222 COVID-19 vaccine. The repertoire was sequenced with immunoSEQ multiplex PCR; TCRdb's copy has only in-frame clones and lacks some. The table shows approximately 110,000 clones, with 91% occurring only once. The sequencing used peripheral blood, collected on day 0 of AZD1222 vaccination. The receptors shown here come from an adult in good health.

The chain recombines TRBV7-9 with TRBJ1-4; D is unclear. Germline V gene sequence: CDR1 SEHNR, CDR2 FQNEAQ (reference sequence). There are 14 residues in the CDR3. V lost 3 bases to trimming and J lost 8 bases, with 13 bases between them. The CDR3 spells CASSLGKGGEKLFF. The CDR3, as DNA: TGTGCCAGCAGCTTGGGGAAAGGTGGAGAAAAACTGTTTTTT. Full variable domain (outside the CDR3, taken from reference TRBV7-9 and TRBJ1-4): DTGVSQNPRHKITKRGQNVTFRCDPISEHNRLYWYRQTLGQGPEFLTYFQNEAQLEKSRLLSDRFSAERPKGSFSTLEIQRTEQGDSAMYLCASSLGKGGEKLFFGSGTQLSVL.

A word on this clone: The same CDR3 is also encoded by other DNA sequences in this sample. CDR3 residues: CSVEEGATEAFF. For the CDR3, the DNA is TGCAGCGTTGAGGAGGGGGCCACTGAAGCTTTCTTT. The chain carries TRBV29-1 and TRBJ1-1; 7 bases match TRBD1. The CDR3 loop spans 12 amino acids. J was trimmed by 4 bases and V by 3 bases; bases with no gene match: 2. CDR1 is SQVTM, CDR2 ANQGSEA, per germline.

The chain employs TRBV6-5 and TRBJ2-1, with no clear D. Germline V gene sequence: CDR1 MNHEY, CDR2 SVGAGI. The CDR3 consists of 12 residues. Trimming shortened V by 8 bases and J by 3 bases, and 8 bases separated the two germline ends. The CDR3 here is CASRLGYNEQFF. The CDR3, as DNA: TGTGCCAGCCGCCTGGGCTACAATGAGCAGTTCTTC.

V gene TRBV7-2 combines with J gene TRBJ2-1; the D gene is possibly TRBD1 (6 bases). The CDR3 length is 16 residues. From germline, CDR1 is SGHTA and CDR2 FQGNSA. The V end lost 6 bases, the J end lost 6 bases, and 21 bases lay between the germline ends. This chain's CDR3 is CASRSNRGRGGNEQFF. The CDR3 DNA sequence: TGTGCCAGCAGATCCAACCGAGGCAGGGGTGGCAATGAGCAGTTCTTC.

The chain is built from TRBV6-5 and TRBJ1-4, with TRBD1 as a possible D gene (5 bases). V was trimmed by 4 bases and J by 10 bases, leaving 13 bases between them. Germline CDR1 MNHEY, CDR2 SVGAGI. The CDR3 has 13 residues. The CDR3 nucleotides are TGTGCCAGCAGTTCGGGACCACGGAGAAAACTGTTTTTT. Protein sequence: CASSSGPRRKLFF.

The V and J genes are TRBV7-3 and TRBJ2-1; maybe TRBD2 (5 bases). The germline V gene encodes CDR1 SGHTA and CDR2 FQGTGA. Trimming shortened V by 5 bases and J by 0 bases, and 17 bases separated the two germline ends. CDR3 length: 17 amino acids. CDR3 sequence reads: CASSLHPTGSSYNEQFF. DNA of the CDR3: TGTGCCAGCAGCCTCCACCCGACGGGAAGCTCCTACAATGAGCAGTTCTTC.

J is TRBJ1-6 and V is TRBV30; the match to TRBD1 covers 8 bases. The length of the CDR3 is 16 residues. Trimming at V came to 3 bases and at J to 9 bases, leaving 13 bases not matched to a gene. Germline V gene data show CDR1 as GTSNPN and CDR2 as SVGIG (reference sequence). The CDR3 coding sequence is TGTGCCTGGAGCGAGGGAACGGACAGGGCTACTTCACCCCTCCACTTT. This gives the protein CAWSEGTDRATSPLHF.

The chain combines TRBV30 with TRBJ1-6; D might be TRBD1 (5 bases). The germline CDR1 and CDR2 sequences are GTSNPN and SVGIG (reference sequence). V was pared by 0 bases and J by 7 bases, with 13 bases between. The CDR3 totals 15 residues. The CDR3 loop reads CAWSVGGTDNSPLHF. CDR3 coding DNA: TGTGCCTGGAGTGTGGGCGGGACCGACAATTCACCCCTCCACTTT.

This clone was counted a single time. V usage is TRBV20-1 and J usage is TRBJ2-1; no firm D call. V shed 0 bases and J shed 3 bases, with 0 bases lying between them. CDR1 and CDR2 from the germline V gene are DFQATT and SNEGSKA (reference sequence). CDR3 length equals 11 residues. CDR3 sequence: CSARDYNEQFF. Written as DNA, the CDR3 is TGCAGTGCTAGAGACTACAATGAGCAGTTCTTC.

In DNA, the CDR3 is TGCAGCGTTGCGGCTAGCGGGAGCGGGGGTGAAGAGACCCAGTACTTC. Protein: CSVAASGSGGEETQYF. The V and J genes are TRBV29-1 and TRBJ2-5, with 10 bases that match TRBD2. Germline V gives CDR1 SQVTM, CDR2 ANQGSEA. The V segment lost 4 bases and the J segment 3 bases; nucleotides outside the gene matches: 11. This CDR3 spans 16 amino acids.

The chain combines TRBV19 with TRBJ2-7; TRBD1 might be the D (5 bases). The germline gives CDR1 LNHDA, CDR2 SQIVND (reference sequence). Trimming took off 3 bases at V and 2 bases at J, with 8 bases between the two ends. The CDR3 contains 13 residues. The DNA of the CDR3 is TGTGCCAGTAGTATCCCAGGGCCCTACGAGCAGTACTTC. As protein: CASSIPGPYEQYF.

This sequence joins TRBV6-5 and TRBJ1-1, with unresolved D. V was trimmed by 0 bases and J by 0 bases, leaving 11 bases between them. The CDR3 loop spans 16 amino acids. Per germline, CDR1 MNHEY and CDR2 SVGAGI. The CDR3 nucleotides are TGTGCCAGCAGTTACTCGAAACGGACCATGAACACTGAAGCTTTCTTT. This sequence encodes CASSYSKRTMNTEAFF.

The chain links TRBV3-1 (or the pseudogene TRBV3-2) to TRBJ2-7, with D perhaps being TRBD1 or TRBD2 (5 bases each). The V gene's germline CDR1 is LGHDT and CDR2 YNNKEL (reference sequence). The V and J ends lost 0 bases and 5 bases respectively, with 17 bases between them. The CDR3 has 16 residues. The CDR3: CASSQDGGWASNEQYF. The DNA for the CDR3 is TGTGCCAGCAGCCAAGATGGGGGATGGGCAAGTAACGAGCAGTACTTC.

This sequence joins TRBV27 and TRBJ1-5, with 7 bases lining up with TRBD1. Germline CDR1 MNHEY, CDR2 SMNVEV (reference sequence). The CDR3 spans 16 residues. V lost 3 bases to trimming and J lost 6 bases; unmatched junction nucleotides: 11. The CDR3 nucleotides read TGTGCCAGCAGTTTTGTTAGGGGGCAGGGTATTCAGCCCCAGCATTTT. Its translation: CASSFVRGQGIQPQHF.